Listed below are T cell receptor beta chains from one sample, sequenced in a study of low-dose radiotherapy and immunotherapy resistance in tumors. TCRdb re-analysed the reads in MiXCR, keeping a single row per CDR3 protein. The sample has around 76,000 distinct CDR3 sequences, about a third seen once. The specimen was PBMCs, collected before treatment. The receptors were gathered from a female donor with ovarian cancer. CDR3s include the opening cysteine and the closing phenylalanine or tryptophan. D genes are given only for firm matches. Clone size is not always given. Where it is, it says once, few, many or a class for expanded clones.

J	D	V	size	DNA	CDR3
TRBJ2-5	NA	TRBV6-6	many	TGTGCCAGCAGTTCGGGCGCGAATCAACAGCGACCGAATCACTTC	CASSSGANQQRPNHF
TRBJ2-2	NA	TRBV2	many	TGTGCCAGCTCGGAGCGGGTGAACACCGGGGAGCTGTTTTTT	CASSERVNTGELFF
TRBJ1-1	TRBD1	TRBV6-6	many	TGTGCCAGCAGTTATCCCCGAACTTCGGGACAGGGCTTTTTTTCGAACACTGAAGCTTTCTTT	CASSYPRTSGQGFFSNTEAFF
TRBJ2-2	NA	TRBV6-2/TRBV6-3	many	TGTGCCAGCAGTTACGCACAAAACATCTCCCCCGGGGAGCTGTTTTTT	CASSYAQNISPGELFF
TRBJ1-2	NA	TRBV6-2/TRBV6-3	NA	TGTGCCAGCAGTTATCCCGGGACTGGCTTCTCCACCTTC	CASSYPGTGFSTF
TRBJ2-7	TRBD2	TRBV6-1	NA	TGTGCCAGCAGTCCTAGCGGGAGCGGGCAGTACTTC	CASSPSGSGQYF
TRBJ1-5	NA	TRBV20-1	many	TGCAGTGCTAGAGAGACGGGGAACAATCAGCCCCAGCATTTT	CSARETGNNQPQHF
TRBJ2-7	TRBD1	TRBV30	many	TGTGCCTGGAGAATACAGGGGGCCGGATACGAGCAGTACTTC	CAWRIQGAGYEQYF
TRBJ2-1	NA	TRBV5-1	many	TGCGCCAGCAGCTTGGGACTGGCCGAATCTGAGCAGTTCTTC	CASSLGLAESEQFF
TRBJ2-5	NA	TRBV7-3	many	TGTGCCAGCAGCCCCCGGGACCGCGAAGAGACCCAGTACTTC	CASSPRDREETQYF
TRBJ1-3	NA	TRBV20-1	NA	TGCAGTGCATCAACTTTGCAGCGGAGCTCTGGAAACACCATATATTTT	CSASTLQRSSGNTIYF
TRBJ2-7	NA	TRBV7-2	NA	TGTGCCAGCAGCTTCAGAGGAGTCTACGAGCAGTACTTC	CASSFRGVYEQYF
TRBJ2-7	NA	TRBV2	few	TGTGCCAGCAGGAAAAATCCAGACAGAACCTACGAGCAGTACTTC	CASRKNPDRTYEQYF
TRBJ2-7	NA	TRBV11-1	NA	TGTGCCAGCAGCCCGGGGGCGGGCGTCACCTACGAGCAGTACTTC	CASSPGAGVTYEQYF
TRBJ2-1	TRBD2	TRBV29-1	many	TGCAGCGTTGAAGATCAGTCCGGCGGGAGGTACAATGAGCAGTTCTTC	CSVEDQSGGRYNEQFF
TRBJ1-3	TRBD1	TRBV4-1	few	TGCGCCAGCAGCCAGGACAGGCCGAGCTCTGGAAACACCATATATTTT	CASSQDRPSSGNTIYF
TRBJ2-1	NA	TRBV7-2	many	TGTGCCAGCAGCTTACTGGGCCTAGCCCTAGGGGGCAATGAGCAGTTCTTC	CASSLLGLALGGNEQFF
TRBJ1-1	NA	TRBV11-2	many	TGTGCCAGCAGCCCGACAGTGAACACTGAAGCTTTCTTT	CASSPTVNTEAFF
TRBJ2-1	NA	TRBV12-3/TRBV12-4	once	TGTGCCAGCAGTTTGGGGCGCGATGAGCAGTTCTTC	CASSLGRDEQFF
TRBJ1-5	TRBD1	TRBV6-1	NA	TGTGCCAGCAGTGGCACAGGGGGCCCCAATCAGCCCCAGCATTTT	CASSGTGGPNQPQHF
TRBJ2-7	TRBD2	TRBV20-1	few	TGCAGTGCTAGGTCTAGCGGGACCTCCTACGAGCAGTACTTC	CSARSSGTSYEQYF
TRBJ2-3	TRBD1	TRBV12-3/TRBV12-4	many	TGTGCCAGCAGTGGGGACAGGAGTTTCACAGATACGCAGTATTTT	CASSGDRSFTDTQYF
TRBJ2-7	NA	TRBV4-2	NA	TGTGCCAGCAGCCCCTTCGCCCGGGTCTACGAGCAGTACTTC	CASSPFARVYEQYF
TRBJ2-2	TRBD2	TRBV7-3	medium-sized	TGTGCCAGCAGCAAGCGGGAGGCTGGCACCGGGGAGCTGTTTTTT	CASSKREAGTGELFF
TRBJ1-6	NA	TRBV28	many	TGTGCCAGCAGTTTGGGGGCGGCACCCCTCCACTTT	CASSLGAAPLHF
TRBJ2-3	NA	TRBV14	NA	TGTGCCAGCAGCCAAGATAGTTGGCCCTCAATGAATACGCAGTATTTT	CASSQDSWPSMNTQYF
TRBJ1-1	NA	TRBV27	medium-sized	TGTGCCAGCAGTCTGGACAGATTGAACACTGAAGCTTTCTTT	CASSLDRLNTEAFF
TRBJ2-3	NA	TRBV18	NA	TGTGCCAGCTCACCACTCTCGGCAAACACAGATACGCAGTATTTT	CASSPLSANTDTQYF
TRBJ2-1	TRBD1	TRBV5-1	many	TGCGCCAGCAGCTGGGACAGACCCTCCTACAATGAGCAGTTCTTC	CASSWDRPSYNEQFF
TRBJ2-2	NA	TRBV6-2/TRBV6-3	NA	TGTGCCAGCAGTTACTCGGGACGGTTAAACACCGGGGAGCTGTTTTTT	CASSYSGRLNTGELFF
TRBJ2-5	TRBD1	TRBV5-4	many	TGTGCCAGCAGCACCCAGACAGGGGTCTACGAGACCCAGTACTTC	CASSTQTGVYETQYF